This T cell receptor (beta chain) was identified during a study of shared clonotypes between healthy human individuals (dated by TCRdb to 2020 to 2021). General notes on the study: A few men and two women, aged 18 to 49 years, made up the cohort. Per donor, three plates each were used for CD4 naive and CD4 memory, two for CD8 naive, and one for CD8 memory. To estimate repertoire size and how much clonotype sharing occurs between individuals, the study deeply sequenced the blood TCR repertoires of roughly 5 healthy adults. To increase sequencing depth and limit assay-specific biases, different laboratories used diverse techniques to prepare libraries and sequence TCR repertoires. Each donor's leukapheresis produced roughly between roughly 0.85 and 9.5 billion PBMCs. Summary of the overall study and its limitations: Compared with non-shared clonotypes, the clonotypes found in all four sorted-subset donors had higher generation probabilities. Sampling was restricted to blood, and TCR repertoires in tissues likely differ from the TCR repertoires found in blood. Estimated clonotype richness was generally larger for naive than for memory subsets. The genetic and exposure-history diversity represented was limited by the small number of donors. Rarefaction of sorted-subset datasets indicated incomplete sequencing despite the large sequencing depth. Roughly 5.2% of naive CD4, around 3.6% of naive CD8, roughly 2.4% of memory CD4, and over 0.35% of memory CD8 clonotypes were shared across several donors. Based on pairwise subsampling, the degree of clonotype sharing among donors was expected to be affected by sequencing depth.

A remark on this clone: No cognate antigen has been identified for it. Base qualities are missing; no much larger clone stands one base away.

Using the deep immunoSEQ assay, TCR CDR3 regions were amplified from genomic DNA by multiplex PCR. Genomic DNA extracted from each cell subset was distributed evenly over all wells of several immunoSEQ 96-well plates, and each plate served as one replicate. For sorted subsets, approximately 0.2 ug of genomic DNA, equivalent to tens of thousands of T cell genomes, went into each replicate PCR. Purified libraries were measured with a Qubit 3.0 fluorometer, size-checked on a Bioanalyzer 2100, and measured again with the KAPA Library Quantification kit. Every immunoSEQ 96-well plate was sequenced on a separate single-read 150-cycle Illumina NextSeq 550 flow cell. The original methods were these. Because the immunoSEQ output held only junctional sequences and lacked quality scores, the filtering could not match the filtering applied to full-length reads. To assign V/J genes and CDR3, sequences were annotated using PyIR, a Python wrapper for IgBLAST v1.9, with IMGT germline references. Reads were removed for weak V/J assignments (E-value above 1e-6), missing CDR3, stop codons, out-of-frame junctions, or ambiguous translated residues. V3J clonotypes were defined by identical inferred V gene, J gene, and CDR3 amino acid sequence. To compute the percentage overlap between repertoires, the number of shared unique clonotypes was divided by the size of the smaller repertoire. Repertoire richness was assessed with RTK rarefaction, the Chao1 estimator, and Recon v2.1 estimates of unobserved clonotypes. Generation probabilities were computed with OLGA for all TCRbeta clonotypes obtained by the gDNA method from several donors. The table comes from immuneACCESS by way of TCRdb, which keeps in-frame sequences with V and J called. Part of the clones is missing from these tables; in studies checked, under half for an unresolved V gene and the rest for unknown reasons. D and trimming come from the DNA, and the V and J calls and clone size come from that table. A total of about a million clones appear in this sample, roughly 80% of them only once. Jointly, the top ten make up 0.89% of the sample.

Spanning cysteine to phenylalanine, the CDR3 consists of 16 amino acids. Just the 48-base CDR3 DNA is kept, in frame starting at base 1. Trimming removed 0 bases from V and 0 bases from J; the gene matches leave 1 base unexplained. Reading the germline V gene gives CDR1 SGHDT and CDR2 YYEEEE. The donors were healthy, HIV-negative adults with no recently reported acute infections or vaccinations. Every donor was a Caucasian adult living in Nashville, Tennessee, USA. CD4+ T cells were enriched through magnetic negative selection, after which naive cells were positively selected on CD45RA and the remaining negative fraction served as the memory subset. Blood was obtained by leukapheresis, after which PBMCs were separated by Ficoll-Histopaque density gradient centrifugation and cryopreserved in liquid nitrogen vapor phase. Purity and quantity of every magnetically sorted T cell population were checked by analytical flow cytometry. Genomic DNA was isolated from each sorted fraction and quantified by UV absorbance on a Nanodrop 2000c.

This TCR was recovered from a man between 18 and 29 years old in good health. Some clones in this sample may be carry-over from other donors' samples. This chain is built from TRBV5-6 and TRBJ2-1, and 9 junction bases match TRBD1. Sequences were obtained from memory CD4+ T cells from PBMCs. Reading the label with the study, this specimen's cell subset or site is: CD45RA-negative fraction. The CDR3 protein is CASSLGTGDSYNEQFF. The DNA sequence reads TGTGCCAGCAGCTTGGGGACAGGGGACTCCTACAATGAGCAGTTCTTC.